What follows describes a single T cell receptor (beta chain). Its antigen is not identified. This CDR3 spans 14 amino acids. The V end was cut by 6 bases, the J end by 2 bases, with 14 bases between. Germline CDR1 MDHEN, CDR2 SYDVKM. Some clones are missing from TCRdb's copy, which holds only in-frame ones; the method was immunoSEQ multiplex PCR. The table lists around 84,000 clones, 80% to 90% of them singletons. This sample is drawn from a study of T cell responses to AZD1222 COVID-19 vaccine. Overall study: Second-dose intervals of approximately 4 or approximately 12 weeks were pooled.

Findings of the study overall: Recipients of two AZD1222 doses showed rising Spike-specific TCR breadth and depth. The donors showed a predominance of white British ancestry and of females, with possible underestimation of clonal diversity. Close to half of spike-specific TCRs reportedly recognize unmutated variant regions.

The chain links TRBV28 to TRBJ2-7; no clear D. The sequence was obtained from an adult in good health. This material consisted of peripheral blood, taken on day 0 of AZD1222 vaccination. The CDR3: CASSPQQRTYEQYF. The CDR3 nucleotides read TGTGCCAGCAGCCCCCAGCAGAGGACCTACGAGCAGTACTTC. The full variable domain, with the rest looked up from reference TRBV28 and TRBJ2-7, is DVKVTQSSRYLVKRTGEKVFLECVQDMDHENMFWYRQDPGLGLRLIYFSYDVKMKEKGDIPEGYSVSREKKERFSLILESASTNQTSMYLCASSPQQRTYEQYFGPGTRLTVT.